These 7 T cell receptor beta chains were all obtained from the same sample, sequenced in a study of OX40 agonist ivuxolimab in advanced cancers. Assay: immunoSEQ multiplex PCR; the TCRdb copy retains only in-frame clones and omits some. The data contain some 38,000 clones, about 89% of them singletons. Material: CD4+ or CD8+ T cells sorted from blood, obtained in a trial of the OX40 agonist ivuxolimab. The source of these receptors is an adult with an advanced solid tumor such as melanoma, head and neck, liver or kidney cancer.

This clone was recorded a few times. Other DNA sequences of this sample code for an identical CDR3. The V and J genes are TRBV4-3 and TRBJ2-2; D is undetermined. V lost 0 bases and J 0 bases, leaving 8 bases between the germline ends. The CDR3 contains 16 residues. Germline V lookup: CDR1 LGHNA, CDR2 YSLEER. CDR3 sequence: CASSQEGGANTGELFF. The CDR3 coding sequence is TGCGCCAGCAGCCAAGAAGGCGGCGCGAACACCGGGGAGCTGTTTTTT.

This chain uses TRBV19 with TRBJ2-7; D is unresolved. Trimming left V 3 bases short and J 0 bases short, with 9 bases between. The CDR3 totals 14 residues. Germline CDR1 is LNHDA and CDR2 is SQIVND (reference sequence). Here the CDR3 reads CASSIGTPSYEQYF. The CDR3 nucleotides read TGTGCCAGTAGTATCGGAACACCCTCCTACGAGCAGTACTTC.

This chain links TRBV29-1 with TRBJ2-1; D may be TRBD2 (5 bases). V lost 3 bases, J lost 2 bases, and 11 bases lay in between. The CDR3 loop spans 14 amino acids. Germline V gene sequence: CDR1 SQVTM, CDR2 ANQGSEA. Here the CDR3 DNA reads TGCAGCGTTGAGTTAGCGATCACCTACAATGAGCAGTTCTTC. Its translation: CSVELAITYNEQFF.

This clone was seen a handful of times. The chain is built from TRBV27 and TRBJ1-1; D not resolved. The germline V gene has CDR1 MNHEY and CDR2 SMNVEV (reference sequence). The CDR3 loop spans 10 amino acids. CDR3 loop: CAVLDTEAFF. CDR3 in DNA: TGTGCTGTTTTGGACACTGAAGCTTTCTTT.

This clone has more than one count but fewer than ten. The chain recombines TRBV7-9 with TRBJ1-2; TRBD1 matches 9 bases. Germline V CDR1 and CDR2: SEHNR, FQNEAQ (reference sequence). The junction had 10 bases not matched to a gene; V was cut back by 5 bases and J by 6 bases. The length of the CDR3 is 15 residues. For the CDR3, the DNA is TGTGCCAGCAGCCCCTCCGGACAGGGGTTCGATGGCTACACCTTC. This gives the protein CASSPSGQGFDGYTF.

This rearrangement joins TRBV9 to TRBJ1-1; TRBD1 agrees at 7 bases. This CDR3 region has 15 residues. CDR1 and CDR2 (germline): SGDLS, YYNGEE. V shed 3 bases and J 6 bases; nucleotides not matched to a gene: 11. CDR3 sequence (DNA): TGTGCCAGCAGCGCCCGCCAGGGGGGGTTCGCTGAAGCTTTCTTT. It is translated as CASSARQGGFAEAFF.

This clone appeared a single time. The chain combines TRBV7-9 with TRBJ2-6, with 12 positions matching TRBD1. The CDR3 is made up of 15 amino acids. Germline trimming cut 3 bases from V and 15 bases from J; bases unmatched to any gene: 9. Germline V gives CDR1 SEHNR, CDR2 FQNEAQ (reference sequence). CDR3 sequence (DNA): TGTGCCAGCAGCTTTCCTCCGGGACAGGGGGCCCCCCTGACTTTC. Translating it yields CASSFPPGQGAPLTF.